This section outlines one T cell receptor beta chain sequence together with its context. Its target is not known. Sequencing of DNA taken from cultured CD4+ T cells relied on the Oncomine TCR Beta short-read assay. The source of extracted genomic DNA was cultured CD4+ T cells. TCRdb redid the calling of the PCR reads with MiXCR, one entry per CDR3 protein. The sample carries more than 20,000 distinct CDR3 sequences, over 50% recorded once. The data belong to a study of vaccination and CD4 T cells after COVID-19. Background on the study: Vaccination of participants consisted of two doses of either BNT162b2 or mRNA-1273 vaccine. Overlapping spike peptides from SARS-CoV-2, HCoV-NL63, HCoV-OC43 and HCoV-229E served to stimulate the cells.

The treatment denotes: approximately 10-day PBMC culture with coronavirus spike peptide pools or control peptides (ViraFEST assay). After removal of 0 bases from V and 11 bases from J, the junction contained 6 bases not matched to a gene. The CDR3 loop spans 13 amino acids. The V gene's germline CDR1 is LNHNV and CDR2 YYDKDF (reference sequence). General study results and limits: The study sampled relatively few convalescent patients and omitted early post-infection timepoints.

The chain joins TRBV15 to TRBJ1-2; 7 bases match TRBD1. The source material was CD4+ T cells from blood, cultured in vitro. The receptor was isolated from a human donor who had recovered from COVID-19. The CDR3 loop is CATSRDRLTGYTF. CDR3 sequence (DNA): TGTGCCACCAGCAGAGATAGGTTGACAGGGTACACCTTC. Full variable domain (outside the CDR3, taken from reference TRBV15 and TRBJ1-2): DAMVIQNPRYQVTQFGKPVTLSCSQTLNHNVMYWYQQKSSQAPKLLFHYYDKDFNNEADTPDNFQSRRPNTSFCFLDIRSPGLGDTAMYLCATSRDRLTGYTFGSGTRLTVV.